The sequence of this T cell receptor (beta chain) was determined in a study of blood T cells in healthy people across ages. Trimming pared 0 bases from V and 1 base from J, leaving 10 bases between. The germline V gene has CDR1 MNHEY and CDR2 SVGAGI. CDR3 length: 15 residues. Sample-barcoded 5' priming and a J-beta primer mix drove a second PCR of 7 to 11 cycles. Each cDNA molecule received a tag from a template-switch adaptor that had 12 random nucleotides. Each CDR3 protein gets one entry after TCRdb re-called the 5' RACE reads with MiXCR. The data show around 1,100,000 distinct CDR3 sequences, around two fifths seen once. A few counts support this clonotype. Whenever a sample was processed, at least 7 million PBMCs were isolated.

The TCR originated in a young man in good health. Sequencing input: blood. The chain combines TRBV6-5 with TRBJ2-7; tentative D call: TRBD2 (7 bases). Here the CDR3 DNA reads TGTGCCAGCAGTTACTCGAAGGGGGGGTCCTACGAGCAGTACTTC. It translates to CASSYSKGGSYEQYF.